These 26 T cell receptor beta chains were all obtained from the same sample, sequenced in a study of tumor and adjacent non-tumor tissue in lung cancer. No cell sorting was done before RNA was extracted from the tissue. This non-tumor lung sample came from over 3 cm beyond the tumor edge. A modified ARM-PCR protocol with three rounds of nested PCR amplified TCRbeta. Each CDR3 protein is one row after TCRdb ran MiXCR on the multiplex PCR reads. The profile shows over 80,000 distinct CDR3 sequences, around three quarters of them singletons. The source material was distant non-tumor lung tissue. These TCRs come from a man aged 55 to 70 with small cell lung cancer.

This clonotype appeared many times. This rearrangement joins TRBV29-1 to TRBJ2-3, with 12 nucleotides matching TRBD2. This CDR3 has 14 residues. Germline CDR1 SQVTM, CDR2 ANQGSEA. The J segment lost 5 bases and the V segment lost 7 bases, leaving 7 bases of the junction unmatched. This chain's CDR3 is CSGTSGTAQDTQYF. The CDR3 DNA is TGCAGCGGGACTAGCGGGACTGCACAAGATACGCAGTATTTT.

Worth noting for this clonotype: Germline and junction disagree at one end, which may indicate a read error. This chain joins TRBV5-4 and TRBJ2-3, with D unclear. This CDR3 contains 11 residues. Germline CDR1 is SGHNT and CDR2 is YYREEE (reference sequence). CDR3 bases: TGTGCCAGGAGCTTGGCAGATACGCAGTTTTTT. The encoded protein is CARSLADTQFF.

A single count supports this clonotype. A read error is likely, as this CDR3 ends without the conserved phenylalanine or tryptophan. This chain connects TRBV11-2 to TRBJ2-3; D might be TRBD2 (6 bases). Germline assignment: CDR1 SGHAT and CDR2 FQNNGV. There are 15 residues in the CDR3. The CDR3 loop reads CASSSRGIAGHTQYL. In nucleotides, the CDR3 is TGTGCCAGTAGCTCCAGAGGGATTGCGGGACATACGCAGTATTTA.

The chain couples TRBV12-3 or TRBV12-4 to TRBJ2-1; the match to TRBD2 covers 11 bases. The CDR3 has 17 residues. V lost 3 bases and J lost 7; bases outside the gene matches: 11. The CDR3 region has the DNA TGTGCCAGCAGTTTCCACAGACTAGCGGGAAATAAGAATGAGCAGTTCTTC. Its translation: CASSFHRLAGNKNEQFF.

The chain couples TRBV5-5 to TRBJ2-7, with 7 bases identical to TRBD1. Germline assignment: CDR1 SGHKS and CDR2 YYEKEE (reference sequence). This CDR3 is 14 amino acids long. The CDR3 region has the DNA TGTGCGAGCAACCCGGGACAGCATCTCTACGAGCAGTACGTC. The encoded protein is CASNPGQHLYEQYV.

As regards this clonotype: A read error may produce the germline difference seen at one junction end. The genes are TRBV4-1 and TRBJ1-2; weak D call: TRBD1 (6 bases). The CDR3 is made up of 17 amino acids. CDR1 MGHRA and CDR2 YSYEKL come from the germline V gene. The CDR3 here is CASSHEGKLGAHYGYTF. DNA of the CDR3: TGCGCTAGCAGCCACGAAGGAAAGCTGGGGGCCCACTATGGCTACACCTTC.

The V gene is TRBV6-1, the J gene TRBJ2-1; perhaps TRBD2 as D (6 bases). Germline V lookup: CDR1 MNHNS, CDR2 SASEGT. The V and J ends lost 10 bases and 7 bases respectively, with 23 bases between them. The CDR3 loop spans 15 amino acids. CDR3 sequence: CAISELAGWKNEQFF. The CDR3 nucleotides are TGTGCCATTAGTGAACTTGCGGGATGGAAGAATGAGCAGTTCTTC.

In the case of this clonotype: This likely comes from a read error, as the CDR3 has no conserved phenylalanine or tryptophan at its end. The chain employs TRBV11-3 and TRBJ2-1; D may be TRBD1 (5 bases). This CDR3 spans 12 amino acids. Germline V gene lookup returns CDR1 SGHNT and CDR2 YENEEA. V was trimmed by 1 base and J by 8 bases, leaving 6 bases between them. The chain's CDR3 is CASSLGTYEQFI. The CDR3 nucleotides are TGTGCCAGCAGCTTAGGGACATATGAGCAGTTCATT.

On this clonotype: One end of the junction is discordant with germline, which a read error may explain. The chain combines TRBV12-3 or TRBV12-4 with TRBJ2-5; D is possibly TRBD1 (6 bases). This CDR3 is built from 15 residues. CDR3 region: CASSLYSGGQETQYF. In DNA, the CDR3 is TGTGCCAGCAGTCTCTATAGTGGGGGACAAGAGACCCAGTATTTC.

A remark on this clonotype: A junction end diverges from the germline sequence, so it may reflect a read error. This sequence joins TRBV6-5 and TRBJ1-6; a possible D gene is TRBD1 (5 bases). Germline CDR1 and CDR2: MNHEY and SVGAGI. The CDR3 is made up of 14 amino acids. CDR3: CASSYGAYNSHPRF. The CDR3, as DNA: TGTGCCAGCAGTTACGGGGCTTATAATTCACACCCCCGCTTT.

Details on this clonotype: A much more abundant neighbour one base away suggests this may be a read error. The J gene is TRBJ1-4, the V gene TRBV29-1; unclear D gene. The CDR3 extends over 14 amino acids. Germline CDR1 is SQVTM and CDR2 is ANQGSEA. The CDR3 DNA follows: TGCAGCGTTGGATCGGGCGGAACTAGTGAAAAACTGTTTTTT. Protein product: CSVGSGGTSEKLFF.

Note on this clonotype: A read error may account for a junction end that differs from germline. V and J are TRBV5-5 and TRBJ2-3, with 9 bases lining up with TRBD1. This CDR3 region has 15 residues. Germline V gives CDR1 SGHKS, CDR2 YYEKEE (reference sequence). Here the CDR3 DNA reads TGCGCCAGCAGCGGACAGGGGCACCCCACAGATACGCAGTGTTTT. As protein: CASSGQGHPTDTQCF.

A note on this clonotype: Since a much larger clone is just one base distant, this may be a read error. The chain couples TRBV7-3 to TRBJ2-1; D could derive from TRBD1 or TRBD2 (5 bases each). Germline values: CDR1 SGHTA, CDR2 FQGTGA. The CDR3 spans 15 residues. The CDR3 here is CAGSLRQGVYNEQFF. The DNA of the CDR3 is TGTGCCGGCAGCTTAAGGCAGGGAGTCTACAATGAGCAGTTCTTC. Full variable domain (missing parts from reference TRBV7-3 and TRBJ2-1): GAGVSQTPSNKVTEKGKYVELRCDPISGHTALYWYRQSLGQGPEFLIYFQGTGAADDSGLPNDRFFAVRPEGSVSTLKIQRTERGDSAVYLCAGSLRQGVYNEQFFGPGTRLTVL.

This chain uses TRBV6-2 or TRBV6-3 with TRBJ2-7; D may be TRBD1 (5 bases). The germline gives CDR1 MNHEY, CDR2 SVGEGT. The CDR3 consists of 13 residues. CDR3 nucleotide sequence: TGTGCCAGCATTATAGACAGCTCCTATGAGCAGTACGTC. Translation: CASIIDSSYEQYV.

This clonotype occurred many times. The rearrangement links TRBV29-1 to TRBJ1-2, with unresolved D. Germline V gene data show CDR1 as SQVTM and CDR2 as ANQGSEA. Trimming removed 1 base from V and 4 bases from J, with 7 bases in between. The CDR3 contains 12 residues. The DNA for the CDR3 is TGCAGCGTTGAAGTGCAGACCTATGGCTACACCTTC. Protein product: CSVEVQTYGYTF.

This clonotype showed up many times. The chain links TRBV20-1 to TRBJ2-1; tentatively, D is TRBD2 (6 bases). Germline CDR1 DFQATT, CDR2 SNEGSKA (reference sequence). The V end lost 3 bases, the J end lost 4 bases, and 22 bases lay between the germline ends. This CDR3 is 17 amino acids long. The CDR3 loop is CSASLVGSGPLYNEQFF. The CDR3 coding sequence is TGCAGTGCTAGCTTAGTCGGAAGCGGGCCGCTTTACAATGAGCAGTTCTTC.

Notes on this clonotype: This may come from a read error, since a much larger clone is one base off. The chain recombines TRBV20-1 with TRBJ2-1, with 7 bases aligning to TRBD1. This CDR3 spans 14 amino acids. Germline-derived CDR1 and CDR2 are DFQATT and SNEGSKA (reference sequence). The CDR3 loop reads CSAQGQADYNELFF. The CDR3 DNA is TGCAGTGCCCAAGGACAGGCGGATTACAATGAGCTGTTCTTC.

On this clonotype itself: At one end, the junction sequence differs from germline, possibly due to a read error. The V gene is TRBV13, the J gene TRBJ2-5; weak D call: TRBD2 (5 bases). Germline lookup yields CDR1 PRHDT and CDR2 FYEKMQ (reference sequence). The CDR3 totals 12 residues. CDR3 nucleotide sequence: TGTGCCGGCAGCTTGATGGGAGACACCCAGTACTTC. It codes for CAGSLMGDTQYF. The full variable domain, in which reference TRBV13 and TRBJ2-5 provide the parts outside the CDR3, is AAGVIQSPRHLIKEKRETATLKCYPIPRHDTVYWYQQGPGQDPQFLISFYEKMQSDKGSIPDRFSAQQFSDYHSELNMSSLELGDSALYFCAGSLMGDTQYFGPGTRLLVL.

CDR3 bases: TGCAGTCCTCACCCCGAAGGCACAGATACGCAGTATTTT. This translates into CSPHPEGTDTQYF. The chain joins TRBV20-1 to TRBJ2-3; no firm D call. The V and J ends lost 8 bases and 1 base respectively, with 13 bases between them. The germline gives CDR1 DFQATT, CDR2 SNEGSKA (reference sequence). The CDR3 extends over 13 amino acids.

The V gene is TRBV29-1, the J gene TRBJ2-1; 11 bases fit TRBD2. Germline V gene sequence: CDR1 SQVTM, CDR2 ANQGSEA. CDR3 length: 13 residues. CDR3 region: CYVGTSGYNEQFF. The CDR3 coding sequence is TGCTACGTTGGGACTAGCGGATACAATGAGCAGTTCTTC.

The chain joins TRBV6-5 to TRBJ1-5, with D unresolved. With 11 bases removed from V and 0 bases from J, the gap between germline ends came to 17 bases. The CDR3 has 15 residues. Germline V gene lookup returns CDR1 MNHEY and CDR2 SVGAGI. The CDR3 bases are TGTGCCGGTATTCCAACCCAGTATAGCAATCAGCCCCAGCATTTT. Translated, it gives CAGIPTQYSNQPQHF.

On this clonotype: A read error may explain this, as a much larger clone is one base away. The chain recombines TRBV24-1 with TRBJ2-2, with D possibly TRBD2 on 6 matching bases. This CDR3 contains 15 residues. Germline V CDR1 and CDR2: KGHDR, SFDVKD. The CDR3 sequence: CAISSRGSNTGELFF. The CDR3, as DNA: TGTGCCATCAGTAGTCGGGGGTCGAACACCGGGGAGCTGTTTTTT.

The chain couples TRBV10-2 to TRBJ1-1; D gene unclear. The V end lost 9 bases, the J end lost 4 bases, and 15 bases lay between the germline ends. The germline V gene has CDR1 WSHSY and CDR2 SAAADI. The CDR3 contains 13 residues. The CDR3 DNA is TGCGCCAGTAGCAGGTCAGAGATCACTGAAGCTTTCTTT. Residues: CASSRSEITEAFF.

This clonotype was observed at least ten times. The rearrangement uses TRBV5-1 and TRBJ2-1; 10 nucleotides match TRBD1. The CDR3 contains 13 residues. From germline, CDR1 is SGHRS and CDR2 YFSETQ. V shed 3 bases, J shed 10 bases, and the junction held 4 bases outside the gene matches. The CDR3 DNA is TGCGCCAGCAGCTCGACAGGGGGCGGAGAGCAGTTCTTC. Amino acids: CASSSTGGGEQFF.

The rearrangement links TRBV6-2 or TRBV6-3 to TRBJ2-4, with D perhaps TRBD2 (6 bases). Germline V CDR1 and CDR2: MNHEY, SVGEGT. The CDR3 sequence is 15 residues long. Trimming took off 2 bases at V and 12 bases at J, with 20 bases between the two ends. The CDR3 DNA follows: TGTGCCAGCAGTTACGGTCGGCTAGTGGGGGGTGCTCAGTACTTC. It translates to CASSYGRLVGGAQYF.

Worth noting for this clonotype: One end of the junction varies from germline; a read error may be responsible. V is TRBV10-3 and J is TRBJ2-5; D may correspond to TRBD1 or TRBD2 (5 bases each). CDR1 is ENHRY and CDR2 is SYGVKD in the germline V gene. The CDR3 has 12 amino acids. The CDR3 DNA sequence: TGTGCCATCAGTGCCAGGGAAGGGACCCAGTACTTT. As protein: CAISAREGTQYF.